This TCR beta chain comes out of a study of blood T cells in healthy people across ages. Findings and caveats of the study: Using unsorted PBMCs precluded a conclusive naive versus antigen-experienced comparison.

Notes on this clonotype: Its antigen is currently unknown.

The CDR3 runs to 15 residues. The V gene's germline CDR1 is ENHRY and CDR2 SYGVKD. J lost 1 base, V lost 6 bases, and 7 bases had no gene match. A sample-barcoded 5' primer and a J-beta primer mix were used in a second PCR of roughly 6 to 11 cycles. TCRdb independently ran MiXCR on the 5' RACE reads; one entry per CDR3 protein. The table shows approximately 800,000 distinct CDR3 sequences, with approximately 65% occurring only once. The chain links TRBV10-3 to TRBJ2-3; 7 bases agree with TRBD1. The sequenced material came from blood. The sequence was collected from a man aged 30 to 39 in good health. The CDR3 region has the DNA TGTGCCATCAGCCAAACAGGGGATGGCACAGATACGCAGTATTTT. As protein: CAISQTGDGTDTQYF.